The clone carrying this T cell receptor (beta chain) came up a few times. These data are taken from a study of OX40 agonist ivuxolimab in advanced cancers. Sequencing used immunoSEQ multiplex PCR; TCRdb keeps in-frame clones, though not all of them. The sample has about 24,000 clones; roughly 78% are singletons. The CDR3 has 15 amino acids. V lost 6 bases and J 4 bases, leaving 15 bases between the germline ends. Germline V CDR1 and CDR2: ENHRY, SYGVKD. The rearrangement uses TRBV10-3 and TRBJ2-2; either TRBD1 or TRBD2 may fit D (5 bases each). The material was CD4+ or CD8+ T cells sorted from blood, obtained in a trial of the OX40 agonist ivuxolimab. The receptor comes from an adult with an advanced solid tumor such as melanoma, head and neck, liver or kidney cancer. The CDR3: CAIRSRGFFTGELFF. The CDR3 nucleotides read TGTGCCATCAGATCGAGGGGTTTTTTCACCGGGGAGCTGTTTTTT.